Each of the 18 T cell receptor beta chains below was sequenced from the same sample in a study of early T cells in non-severe SARS-CoV-2 infection. MiXCR was run by TCRdb on the 5' RACE reads, yielding one entry per CDR3 protein. Here the sample spans about 64,000 distinct CDR3 sequences, less than 5% being singletons. What was sequenced was whole blood. These receptors were collected from an adult who was a healthcare worker with PCR-confirmed SARS-CoV-2 infection or an uninfected control (not recorded which).

This clonotype appeared many times. This rearrangement joins TRBV29-1 to TRBJ2-2; D is perhaps TRBD1 (7 bases). The germline gives CDR1 SQVTM, CDR2 ANQGSEA. The CDR3 spans 13 residues. V was pared by 4 bases and J by 5 bases, with 11 bases between. The CDR3: CSVVQGGTGELFF. Here the CDR3 DNA reads TGCAGCGTTGTCCAGGGGGGTACCGGGGAGCTGTTTTTT.

This clonotype showed up just a few times. J is TRBJ1-5 and V is TRBV19; no definite D call. The ends were cut back, 5 bases at V and 4 bases at J, with 15 bases in the middle. CDR1 and CDR2 from the germline V gene are LNHDA and SQIVND (reference sequence). The CDR3 consists of 15 residues. DNA for the CDR3: TGTGCCAGTAGTCCTATCTCATTCCGGAATCAGCCCCAGCATTTT. It translates to CASSPISFRNQPQHF.

This clonotype was counted many times. The gene calls are TRBV5-4 and TRBJ1-2, with D possibly matching TRBD1 (5 bases). V was clipped by 1 base and J by 4 bases, with 8 bases between them. The CDR3 runs to 13 residues. From germline, CDR1 is SGHNT and CDR2 YYREEE (reference sequence). CDR3 protein: CASSLPGGYGYTF. CDR3 coding DNA: TGTGCCAGCAGCTTGCCCGGGGGCTATGGCTACACCTTC. Variable domain in full (rest from reference TRBV5-4 and TRBJ1-2): ETGVTQSPTHLIKTRGQQVTLRCSSQSGHNTVSWYQQALGQGPQFIFQYYREEENGRGNFPPRFSGLQFPNYSSELNVNALELDDSALYLCASSLPGGYGYTFGSGTRLTVV.

This clonotype was found a few times. The rearrangement uses TRBV21-1 and TRBJ1-2; TRBD1, the table's D call, was not compared with the DNA. TRBV21-1 represents a pseudogene. This CDR3 region has 15 residues. Here the CDR3 DNA reads TGTGCCAGCACCGATGGAGGTGGACACTTCTATGGCTACACCTTC. It encodes CASTDGGGHFYGYTF.

Many counts were recorded for this clonotype. The rearrangement joins TRBV7-2 to TRBJ2-1; either TRBD1 or TRBD2 may fit D (5 bases each). Trimming took off 2 bases at V and 6 bases at J, with 17 bases between the two ends. The CDR3 sequence is 16 residues long. The germline gives CDR1 SGHTA, CDR2 FQGNSA. The CDR3 region has the DNA TGTGCCAGCAGCTTACGGGGAGTAGATGGGGGCAATGAGCAGTTCTTC. Encoded protein: CASSLRGVDGGNEQFF.

In this sample, this clonotype turned up many times. DNA of the CDR3: TGTGCCAGCAGCTTCAGGGACGGGTCCTACGAGCAGTACTTC. Translated: CASSFRDGSYEQYF. The chain links TRBV5-4 to TRBJ2-7; D may correspond to TRBD1 or TRBD2 (5 bases each). The germline V gene encodes CDR1 SGHNT and CDR2 YYREEE (reference sequence). V dropped 2 bases and J dropped 1 base, with 10 bases sitting between them. The CDR3 sequence is 14 residues long.

Remarks on this clonotype: Being one base from a much bigger clone, this may be a read error. CDR3: CASSYWQQGRYF. In DNA form, the CDR3 reads TGTGCCAGCAGTTACTGGCAGCAAGGGCGGTACTTC. V gene TRBV6-2 or TRBV6-3 combines with J gene TRBJ2-7, with D hard to call. CDR1 and CDR2 (germline): MNHEY, SVGEGT. The CDR3 loop spans 12 amino acids. With 1 base removed from V and 12 bases from J, the gap between germline ends came to 13 bases.

This clonotype was picked up many times. The V and J genes are TRBV10-2 and TRBJ2-1, with a possible D match to TRBD1 (6 bases). This CDR3 has 12 residues. Trimming pared 8 bases from V and 8 bases from J, leaving 13 bases between. Germline CDR1 WSHSY, CDR2 SAAADI. CDR3 region: CASGDIGDEQFF. Written as DNA, the CDR3 is TGCGCCAGCGGGGACATTGGCGATGAGCAGTTCTTC.

This clonotype has ten or more counts. V usage is TRBV20-1 and J usage is TRBJ1-5; 11 bases align to TRBD1. V lost 6 bases, J lost 1 base, and 2 bases stayed unmatched. Germline values: CDR1 DFQATT, CDR2 SNEGSKA (reference sequence). The CDR3 is 14 amino acids. Here the CDR3 reads CSAGTGGSNQPQHF. The CDR3 nucleotides are TGCAGTGCCGGGACAGGGGGGAGCAATCAGCCCCAGCATTTT.

The chain couples TRBV5-1 to TRBJ2-6; D is undetermined. Germline CDR1 reads SGHRS; CDR2 reads YFSETQ. V dropped 0 bases and J dropped 1 base, with 5 bases sitting between them. The CDR3 loop spans 15 amino acids. The DNA of the CDR3 is TGCGCCAGCAGCTTGGATCCTTCTGGGGCCAACGTCCTGACTTTC. As protein: CASSLDPSGANVLTF. The whole variable domain, filled in from reference TRBV5-1 and TRBJ2-6, reads KAGVTQTPRYLIKTRGQQVTLSCSPISGHRSVSWYQQTPGQGLQFLFEYFSETQRNKGNFPGRFSGRQFSNSRSEMNVSTLELGDSALYLCASSLDPSGANVLTFGAGSRLTVL.

This clonotype was observed at least ten times. The chain is built from TRBV20-1 and TRBJ2-6, with D possibly being TRBD2 (5 bases). Germline V CDR1 and CDR2: DFQATT, SNEGSKA (reference sequence). The CDR3 has 15 residues. Trimming pared 5 bases from V and 2 bases from J, leaving 13 bases between. The CDR3 loop is CSAASEGPGANVLTF. The CDR3 coding sequence is TGCAGTGCTGCAAGCGAGGGCCCTGGGGCCAACGTCCTGACTTTC.

The V gene is TRBV5-1, the J gene TRBJ1-1, with a possible D match to TRBD1 (5 bases). Trimming shortened V by 8 bases and J by 1 base, and 12 bases separated the two germline ends. The CDR3 extends over 13 amino acids. Germline V gives CDR1 SGHRS, CDR2 YFSETQ. DNA of the CDR3: TGCGCCAGTAGGCCCCAGGGGAACACTGAAGCTTTCTTT. Its translation is CASRPQGNTEAFF. Drawing the rest from reference TRBV5-1 and TRBJ1-1, the complete variable domain is KAGVTQTPRYLIKTRGQQVTLSCSPISGHRSVSWYQQTPGQGLQFLFEYFSETQRNKGNFPGRFSGRQFSNSRSEMNVSTLELGDSALYLCASRPQGNTEAFFGQGTRLTVV.

This clonotype was picked up many times. The J gene is TRBJ1-1, the V gene TRBV25-1; D remains ambiguous. Deletions cut 3 bases from V and 4 bases from J, with 9 bases between. Germline CDR1 MGHDK, CDR2 SYGVNS. The CDR3 runs 13 residues. DNA of the CDR3: TGTGCCAGCAGTGATACAACGGCCACTGAAGCTTTCTTT. It yields the protein CASSDTTATEAFF.

A note on this clonotype: Possible read error: a much larger clone is one base away. The CDR3: CSARCQGNQETQYF. The CDR3 DNA reads as TGCAGTGCTAGATGTCAGGGGAACCAAGAGACCCAGTACTTC. This chain links TRBV20-1 with TRBJ2-5; D is possibly TRBD1 (6 bases). V lost 2 bases to trimming and J lost 0 bases, with 10 bases between them. This CDR3 contains 14 residues. Germline CDR1 DFQATT, CDR2 SNEGSKA (reference sequence).

The sample holds many counts of this clonotype. CDR3 DNA: TGTGCCAGTAGTGTCTCAGGGGGCGCTGGCTACACCTTC. Protein sequence: CASSVSGGAGYTF. The rearrangement joins TRBV28 to TRBJ1-2; 8 nucleotides align to TRBD1. Germline assignment: CDR1 MDHEN and CDR2 SYDVKM. The length of the CDR3 is 13 residues. With V trimmed by 9 bases and J by 7 bases, 10 bases remained unmatched.

This clonotype was counted many times. The chain carries TRBV5-1 and TRBJ2-2, with a possible D match to TRBD1 (5 bases). Deletions cut 4 bases from V and 5 bases from J, with 9 bases between. The CDR3 covers 13 residues. From germline, CDR1 is SGHRS and CDR2 YFSETQ. The CDR3 DNA follows: TGCGCCAGCAGCCCAGGGCGGACCGGGGAGCTGTTTTTT. This translates into CASSPGRTGELFF.

This clonotype was detected ten times or more. The chain is built from TRBV10-3 and TRBJ1-6; 8 nucleotides match TRBD1. The CDR3 is 15 amino acids. The junction had 10 bases not matched to a gene; V was cut back by 5 bases and J by 10 bases. Germline V lookup: CDR1 ENHRY, CDR2 SYGVKD. CDR3: CAISPRQGSRSPLHF. CDR3 bases: TGTGCCATCAGTCCCCGACAGGGGTCTCGGTCACCCCTCCACTTT.

The rearrangement joins TRBV20-1 to TRBJ1-1, with D tentatively TRBD1 (5 bases). Germline lookup yields CDR1 DFQATT and CDR2 SNEGSKA (reference sequence). The CDR3 loop spans 17 amino acids. Between the trimmed V and J ends, which lost 0 bases and 2 bases, there was a span of 19 bases. CDR3 coding DNA: TGCAGTGCTAGAGATTGGGGCAGGGCTGGGTTTAACACTGAAGCTTTCTTT. It codes for CSARDWGRAGFNTEAFF.